This entry is about one T cell receptor (beta chain). Its specificity is unknown. Reverse transcription of roughly 0.5 to 1 ug RNA used random hexamers. An immunoSEQ multiplex PCR amplified TCR beta CDR3 over 54 Vbeta and 13 Jbeta. Using its own MiXCR run on the immunoSEQ multiplex PCR reads, TCRdb lists one record per CDR3 protein. Among some 190,000 distinct CDR3 sequences, 85% to 95% were seen once, and the ten largest hold 0.08% to 0.11%. This sample is drawn from a study of CD8 T cells in Susac syndrome. Study-level results: The TCR sequencing and HLA analysis in the study involved a relatively small number of individuals, as the study acknowledged.

High-throughput TCR beta sequencing covered peripheral CD8+ and CD4+ T cells. The TEMRA cells underwent FACS enrichment, while the CD8+ and CD4+ T cells underwent negative isolation. Germline V gene lookup returns CDR1 SGDLS and CDR2 YYNGEE. Trimming took off 4 bases at V and 2 bases at J, with 11 bases between the two ends. The CDR3 sequence is 14 residues long. The gene calls are TRBV9 and TRBJ2-3, with D perhaps matching TRBD2 (5 bases). This sequence originates from a human donor in good health. Material for sequencing was CD4+ T cells from PBMCs. Written as DNA, the CDR3 is TGTGCCAGCAGCCCTGGGAGCCCCACAGATACGCAGTATTTT. Protein: CASSPGSPTDTQYF.